The clone carrying this TCR beta chain was seen just once. The sample belongs to a study of blood T cell repertoires in COVID-19. V lost 9 bases, J lost 4 bases, and 16 bases stayed unmatched. This CDR3 contains 17 residues. Germline loops: CDR1 LNHDA, CDR2 SQIVND (reference sequence). Recruits, aged about 18 to 100 years, lived in around 24 US areas. Self-reported history from a screening survey and questionnaire set each donor's cohort. Authors' methods: Researchers report that nucleated cell counts were estimated from reference gene primer amplification. Assay used: immunoSEQ multiplex PCR; TCRdb lists only in-frame clones, some missing. V and J calls plus clone size are reproduced from that table; the DNA served to infer D and trimming. The table includes approximately 250,000 clones, over 75% detected once.

The origin of this receptor is a woman in her 40s who had been exposed to COVID-19. Material for sequencing was PBMCs or T cells enriched from blood (not recorded which). The chain recombines TRBV19 with TRBJ1-2, with 11 bases fitting TRBD1. The CDR3 loop reads CASASRDRGIPLYGYTF. CDR3 in DNA: TGTGCCAGCGCTTCCCGGGACAGGGGGATCCCACTCTATGGCTACACCTTC.